This T cell receptor beta chain was profiled in a study of blood T cell repertoires in COVID-19 (TCRdb year 2020). With respect to the entire study: Collaborator samples came from the United States, Italy and Spain and covered acute and convalescent phases of COVID-19. A freely available public database, intended as a resource for researchers studying the immune response to SARS-CoV-2, is where the repertoires were released. The samples were drawn from two sources: the first 160 participants of the ongoing ImmuneRACE study, and over 950 subjects contributed by 6 global collaborators. Deeply sampled blood TCRbeta repertoires from subjects exposed to, actively infected with, or recovered from COVID-19 were included in the dataset. Where HLA class I and class II types were available, the types were taken from metadata supplied by the sample provider, not from assay-based typing. The material from the prospective study consisted of cDNA or gDNA derived from T cells, B-cell-depleted T cells, or PBMCs. Nearly every sample came with metadata listing a de-identified subject ID, COVID-19 status, age in years and sex. General conclusions and limits of the study: The quantity of clinical and demographic metadata differed by source and by participant and was supplied without curation.

Participants in the prospective study were aged roughly 18 to 100 years, lived in 20 to 25 United States geographic areas, and enrolled through a virtual design. In the prospective study, participants were assigned to cohorts based on the clinical history participants reported in a screening survey and a study questionnaire. Mobile phlebotomists in the prospective study collected whole blood, serum and a nasopharyngeal or oropharyngeal swab from every participant. Prospective study participants could optionally give additional blood draws and questionnaires over a 2-month period. Before DNA extraction, prospective study blood samples were shipped either frozen or at room temperature. Worth noting for this clone: Its antigen remains undetermined. No much larger clone exists at a distance of one base, and base qualities are not known.

The germline V gene gives CDR1 as KGHSH and CDR2 as LQKENI. Including the terminal cysteine and phenylalanine, the CDR3 comprises 15 residues. The only DNA kept is the CDR3, 45 bases in frame from the first base. Cut back by 1 base and 7 bases, the V and J ends lie 16 bases apart. The immunoSEQ Assay, a bias-controlled multiplex PCR, was used to amplify TCRbeta CDR3 regions from genomic DNA. Under the source paper's analysis protocol: Within the assay, amplification of reference gene primers was used to estimate how many nucleated cells each sample contained. To quantify the absolute abundance of each unique TCRbeta CDR3 rearrangement, sequence reads were collapsed and filtered. For each sample, productive Simpson clonality was calculated as the square root of Simpson's diversity index over productive rearrangements. This immuneACCESS table, as held by TCRdb, lists in-frame sequences with V and J called but not all clones. Of the missing ones, under half trace to an unresolved V gene in checked studies; the others have no known cause. Clonal size and the V and J genes are those of that table, whereas D and trimming came from the DNA. In all, the sample holds around 140,000 clones, and approximately 85% of those were seen once. The ten largest account for 3.4% of the sample.

Source material: PBMCs or T cells enriched from blood (not recorded which). This TCR came from a woman aged 45-59 years with acute COVID-19. The sequence is built from TRBV18 and TRBJ2-5; a tentative D call is TRBD2 (5 bases match). The CDR3 sequence is CASSPLSGLYGTQYF. The DNA reads as follows: TGTGCCAGCTCACCACTCTCAGGACTTTACGGGACCCAGTACTTC.